This T cell receptor beta chain was recorded in a study of tumor and adjacent non-tumor tissue in lung cancer. About the research overall: Aged about 31 to 80 years, patients included 10 men and five or six women with stage I to III disease. Each sample yielded some 4 million productive TCRbeta reads on average.

The CDR3 contains 16 residues. Germline V gene sequence: CDR1 SGHDT, CDR2 YYEEEE. Three rounds of nested PCR, following a modified ARM-PCR protocol, produced the TCRbeta library. TCRdb passed the multiplex PCR reads through MiXCR, listing each CDR3 protein once. The sample contains 60,000 to 85,000 distinct CDR3 sequences, 80% of which appear only once. The study's findings and limits: TCR diversity was significantly greater in tumor than normal lung tissue. Patients with more diverse tumor TCRs had worse survival.

In the case of this clonotype: Its specificity is unknown. The CDR3 ends on some other residue instead of the conserved phenylalanine or tryptophan, so this is likely a read error.

The template was RNA from unsorted bulk tissue. The sample comprised lung tumor tissue. This receptor was obtained from a woman in her forties or fifties with non-small cell lung cancer. The V call is TRBV5-6, the J call TRBJ1-6; TRBD1 agrees at 8 bases. The CDR3 DNA is TGTGCCAGCAGTTTCTCCGACAGGGGATTAAGATCACACCTCCACCTT. Protein product: CASSFSDRGLRSHLHL.